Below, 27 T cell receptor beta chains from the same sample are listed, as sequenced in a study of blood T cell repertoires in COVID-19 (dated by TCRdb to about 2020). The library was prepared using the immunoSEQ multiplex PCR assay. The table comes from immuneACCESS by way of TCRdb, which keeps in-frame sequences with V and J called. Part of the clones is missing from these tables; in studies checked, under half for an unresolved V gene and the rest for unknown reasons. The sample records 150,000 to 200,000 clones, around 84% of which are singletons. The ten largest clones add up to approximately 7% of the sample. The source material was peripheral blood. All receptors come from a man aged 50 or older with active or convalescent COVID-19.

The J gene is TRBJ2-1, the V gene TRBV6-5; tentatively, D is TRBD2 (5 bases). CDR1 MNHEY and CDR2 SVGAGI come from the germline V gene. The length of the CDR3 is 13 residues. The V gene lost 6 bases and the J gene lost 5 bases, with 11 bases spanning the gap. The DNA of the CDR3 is TGTGCCAGCAGCCCGGCCGGGAACAATGAGCAGTTCTTC. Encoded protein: CASSPAGNNEQFF.

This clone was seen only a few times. The CDR3 DNA follows: TGTGCCAGCAGCCCCTTTAATTCACCCCTCCACTTT. Its protein is CASSPFNSPLHF. The V and J genes are TRBV7-2 and TRBJ1-6; D is undetermined. Germline-derived CDR1 and CDR2 are SGHTA and FQGNSA. This CDR3 has 12 residues. The ends were cut back, 5 bases at V and 6 bases at J, with 5 bases in the middle.

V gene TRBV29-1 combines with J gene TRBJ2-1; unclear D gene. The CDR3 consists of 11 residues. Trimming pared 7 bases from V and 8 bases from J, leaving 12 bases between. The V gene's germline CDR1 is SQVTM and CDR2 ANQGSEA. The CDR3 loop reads CSASPSHEQFF. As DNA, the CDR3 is TGCAGCGCGTCTCCCTCCCATGAGCAGTTCTTC.

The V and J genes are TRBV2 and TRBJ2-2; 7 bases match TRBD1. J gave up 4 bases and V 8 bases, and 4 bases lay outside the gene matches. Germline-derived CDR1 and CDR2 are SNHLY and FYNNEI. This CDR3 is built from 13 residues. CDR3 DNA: TGTGCCAGCCTACAGGGGTTCACCGGGGAGCTGTTTTTT. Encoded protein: CASLQGFTGELFF.

The CDR3 region is CASSKPFLSGKRSGEQYF. The CDR3 DNA sequence: TGTGCCAGCAGCAAACCGTTCCTTTCGGGGAAAAGGTCGGGCGAGCAGTACTTC. The chain is built from TRBV21-1 and TRBJ2-7; the D segment call TRBD2 is taken from the table without a DNA check. TRBV21-1 is listed as a pseudogene. This CDR3 region has 18 residues.

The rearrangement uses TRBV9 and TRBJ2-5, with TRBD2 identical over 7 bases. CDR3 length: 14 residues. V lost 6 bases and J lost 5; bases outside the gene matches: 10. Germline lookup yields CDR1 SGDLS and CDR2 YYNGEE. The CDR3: CASNDGRSGETQYF. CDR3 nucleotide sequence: TGTGCCAGCAACGACGGGAGGAGCGGGGAGACCCAGTACTTC. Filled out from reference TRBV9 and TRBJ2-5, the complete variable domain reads DSGVTQTPKHLITATGQRVTLRCSPRSGDLSVYWYQQSLDQGLQFLIQYYNGEERAKGNILERFSAQQFPDLHSELNLSSLELGDSALYFCASNDGRSGETQYFGPGTRLLVL.

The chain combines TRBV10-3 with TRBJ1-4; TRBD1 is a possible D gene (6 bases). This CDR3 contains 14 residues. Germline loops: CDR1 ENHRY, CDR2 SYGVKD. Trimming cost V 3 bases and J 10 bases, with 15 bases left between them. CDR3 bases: TGTGCCATCAGTGAAGATAGAGGGGGATTAAAACTGTTTTTT. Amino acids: CAISEDRGGLKLFF.

CDR3 region: CASSMGARNTEAFF. The CDR3 region has the DNA TGTGCCTCTTCTATGGGGGCACGGAACACTGAAGCTTTCTTT. The V call is TRBV15, the J call TRBJ1-1, with D tentatively TRBD1 (6 bases). Germline assignment: CDR1 LNHNV and CDR2 YYDKDF (reference sequence). Trimming took 11 bases from V and 1 from J, leaving 17 bases between them. CDR3 length: 14 residues.

This chain's CDR3 is CSASSGRIQPQHF. As DNA, the CDR3 is TGCAGTGCTAGTTCCGGCAGGATTCAGCCCCAGCATTTT. The chain joins TRBV20-1 to TRBJ1-5; no firm D call. The CDR3 has 13 amino acids. The ends were cut back, 3 bases at V and 6 bases at J, with 12 bases in the middle. Germline V gene data show CDR1 as DFQATT and CDR2 as SNEGSKA (reference sequence).

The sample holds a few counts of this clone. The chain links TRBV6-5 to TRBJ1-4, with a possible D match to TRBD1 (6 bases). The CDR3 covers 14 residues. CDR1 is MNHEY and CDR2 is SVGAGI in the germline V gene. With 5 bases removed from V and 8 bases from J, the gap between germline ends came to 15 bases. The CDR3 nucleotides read TGTGCCAGCAGTCTAGCCCCGGGACAAGAAAAACTGTTTTTT. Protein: CASSLAPGQEKLFF.

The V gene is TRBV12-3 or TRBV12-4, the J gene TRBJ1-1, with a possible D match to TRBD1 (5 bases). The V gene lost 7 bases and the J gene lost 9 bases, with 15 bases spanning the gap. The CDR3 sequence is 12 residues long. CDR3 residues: CASIIRGGKAFF. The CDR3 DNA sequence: TGTGCCAGCATCATACGGGGGGGAAAAGCTTTCTTT.

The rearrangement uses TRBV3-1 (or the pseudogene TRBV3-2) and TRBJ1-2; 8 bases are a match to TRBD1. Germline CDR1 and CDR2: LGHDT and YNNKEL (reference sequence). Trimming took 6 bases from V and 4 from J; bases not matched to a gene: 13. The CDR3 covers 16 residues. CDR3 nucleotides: TGTGCCAGCAGACGTTATTCGACAGGGGACGGCTATGGCTACACCTTC. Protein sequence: CASRRYSTGDGYGYTF.

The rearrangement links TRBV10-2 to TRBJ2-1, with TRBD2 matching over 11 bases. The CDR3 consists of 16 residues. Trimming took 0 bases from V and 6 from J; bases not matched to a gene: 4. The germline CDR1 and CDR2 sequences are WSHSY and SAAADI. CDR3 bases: TGCGCCAGCAGTGAGTCGGCTAGCGGGGGGCTCAATGAGCAGTTCTTC. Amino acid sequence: CASSESASGGLNEQFF.

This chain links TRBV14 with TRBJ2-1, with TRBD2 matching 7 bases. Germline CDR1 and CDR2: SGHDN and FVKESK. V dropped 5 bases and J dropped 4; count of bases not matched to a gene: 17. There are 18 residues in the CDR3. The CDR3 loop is CASSETLGTTNYYNEQFF. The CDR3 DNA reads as TGTGCCAGCAGCGAAACCCTCGGGACTACCAATTATTACAATGAGCAGTTCTTC.

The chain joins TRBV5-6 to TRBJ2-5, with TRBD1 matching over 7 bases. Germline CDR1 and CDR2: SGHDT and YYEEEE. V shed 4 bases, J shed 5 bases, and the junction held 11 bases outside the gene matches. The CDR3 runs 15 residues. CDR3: CASSDLLGGDETQYF. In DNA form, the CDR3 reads TGTGCCAGCAGCGATTTACTAGGGGGCGATGAGACCCAGTACTTC.

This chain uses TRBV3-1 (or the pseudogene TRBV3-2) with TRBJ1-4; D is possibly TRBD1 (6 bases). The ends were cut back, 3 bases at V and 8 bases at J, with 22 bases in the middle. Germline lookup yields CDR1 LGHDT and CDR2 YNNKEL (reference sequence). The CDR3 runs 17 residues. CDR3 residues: CASSQVDLAGGEEKLFF. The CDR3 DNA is TGTGCCAGCAGCCAGGTAGACCTAGCGGGGGGCGAGGAAAAACTGTTTTTT.

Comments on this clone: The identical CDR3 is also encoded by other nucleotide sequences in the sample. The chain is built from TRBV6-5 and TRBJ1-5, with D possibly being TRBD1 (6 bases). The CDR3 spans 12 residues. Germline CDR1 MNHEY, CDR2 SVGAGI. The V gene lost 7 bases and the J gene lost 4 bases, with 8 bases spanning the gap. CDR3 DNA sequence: TGTGCCAGCACTACAGGGAATCAGCCCCAGCATTTT. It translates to CASTTGNQPQHF.

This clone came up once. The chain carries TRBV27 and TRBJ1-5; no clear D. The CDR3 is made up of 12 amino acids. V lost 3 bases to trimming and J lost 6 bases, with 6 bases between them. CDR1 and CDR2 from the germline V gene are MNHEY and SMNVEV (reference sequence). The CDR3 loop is CASSFGGQPQHF. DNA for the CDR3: TGTGCCAGCAGTTTTGGAGGTCAGCCCCAGCATTTT.

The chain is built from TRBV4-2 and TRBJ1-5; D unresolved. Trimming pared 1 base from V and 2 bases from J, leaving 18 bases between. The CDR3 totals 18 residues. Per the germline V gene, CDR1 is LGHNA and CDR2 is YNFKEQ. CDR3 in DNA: TGTGCCAGCAGCCAAGTGGGAGGTAAGGGTATAGGCAATCAGCCCCAGCATTTT. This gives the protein CASSQVGGKGIGNQPQHF.

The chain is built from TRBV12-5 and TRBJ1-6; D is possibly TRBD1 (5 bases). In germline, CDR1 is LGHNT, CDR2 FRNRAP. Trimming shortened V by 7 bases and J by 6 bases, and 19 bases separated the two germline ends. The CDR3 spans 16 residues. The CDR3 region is CASALEGARRNSPLHF. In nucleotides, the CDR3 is TGTGCTAGTGCCCTTGAAGGGGCCCGACGTAATTCACCCCTCCACTTT.

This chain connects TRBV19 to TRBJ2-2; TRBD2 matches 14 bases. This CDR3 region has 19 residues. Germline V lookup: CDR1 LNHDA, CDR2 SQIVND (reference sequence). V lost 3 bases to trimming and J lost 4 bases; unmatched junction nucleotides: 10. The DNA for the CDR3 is TGTGCCAGTAGTATCTCCGGGACTAGCGGGAGCGTGGGCACCGGGGAGCTGTTTTTT. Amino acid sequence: CASSISGTSGSVGTGELFF. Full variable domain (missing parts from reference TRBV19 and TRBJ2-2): DGGITQSPKYLFRKEGQNVTLSCEQNLNHDAMYWYRQDPGQGLRLIYYSQIVNDFQKGDIAEGYSVSREKKESFPLTVTSAQKNPTAFYLCASSISGTSGSVGTGELFFGEGSRLTVL.

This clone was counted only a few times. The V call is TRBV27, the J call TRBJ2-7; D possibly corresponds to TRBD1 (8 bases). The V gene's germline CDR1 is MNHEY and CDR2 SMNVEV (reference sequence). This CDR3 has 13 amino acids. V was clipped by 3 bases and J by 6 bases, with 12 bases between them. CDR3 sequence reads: CASSLNRGGEQYF. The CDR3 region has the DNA TGTGCCAGCAGTTTGAACAGGGGGGGCGAGCAGTACTTC.

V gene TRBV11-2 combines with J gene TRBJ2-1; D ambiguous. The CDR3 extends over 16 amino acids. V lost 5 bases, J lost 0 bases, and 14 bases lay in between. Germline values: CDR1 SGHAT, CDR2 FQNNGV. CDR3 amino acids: CASSPPPFGSYNEQFF. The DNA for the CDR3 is TGTGCCAGCAGCCCTCCTCCTTTCGGCTCCTACAATGAGCAGTTCTTC.

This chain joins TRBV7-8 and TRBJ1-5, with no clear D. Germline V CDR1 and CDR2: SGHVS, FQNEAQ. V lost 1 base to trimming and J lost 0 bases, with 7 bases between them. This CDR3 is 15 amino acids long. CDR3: CASSLGHYSNQPQHF. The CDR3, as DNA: TGTGCCAGCAGCTTAGGACATTATAGCAATCAGCCCCAGCATTTT.

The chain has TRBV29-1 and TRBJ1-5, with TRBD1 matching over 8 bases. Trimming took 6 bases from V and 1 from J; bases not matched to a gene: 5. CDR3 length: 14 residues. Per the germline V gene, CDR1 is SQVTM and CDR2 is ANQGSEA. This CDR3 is CSVQGAGSNQPQHF. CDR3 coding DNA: TGCAGCGTCCAGGGGGCGGGGAGCAATCAGCCCCAGCATTTT.

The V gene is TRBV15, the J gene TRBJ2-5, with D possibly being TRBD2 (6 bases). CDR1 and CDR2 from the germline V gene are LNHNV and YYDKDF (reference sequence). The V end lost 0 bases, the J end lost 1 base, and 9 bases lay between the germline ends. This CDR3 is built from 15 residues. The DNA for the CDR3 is TGTGCCACCAGCAGAGATATGGGGGGCCAAGAGACCCAGTACTTC. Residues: CATSRDMGGQETQYF.

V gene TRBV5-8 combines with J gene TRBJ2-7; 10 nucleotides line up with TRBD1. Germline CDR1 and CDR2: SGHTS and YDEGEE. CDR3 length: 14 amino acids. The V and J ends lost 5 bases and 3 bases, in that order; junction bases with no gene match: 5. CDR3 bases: TGTGCCAGCAGACTCGGACAGGGGGTCTACGAGCAGTACTTC. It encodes CASRLGQGVYEQYF. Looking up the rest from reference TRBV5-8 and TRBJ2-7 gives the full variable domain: EAGVTQSPTHLIKTRGQQATLRCSPISGHTSVYWYQQALGLGLQFLLWYDEGEERNRGNFPPRFSGRQFPNYSSELNVNALELEDSALYLCASRLGQGVYEQYFGPGTRLTVT.